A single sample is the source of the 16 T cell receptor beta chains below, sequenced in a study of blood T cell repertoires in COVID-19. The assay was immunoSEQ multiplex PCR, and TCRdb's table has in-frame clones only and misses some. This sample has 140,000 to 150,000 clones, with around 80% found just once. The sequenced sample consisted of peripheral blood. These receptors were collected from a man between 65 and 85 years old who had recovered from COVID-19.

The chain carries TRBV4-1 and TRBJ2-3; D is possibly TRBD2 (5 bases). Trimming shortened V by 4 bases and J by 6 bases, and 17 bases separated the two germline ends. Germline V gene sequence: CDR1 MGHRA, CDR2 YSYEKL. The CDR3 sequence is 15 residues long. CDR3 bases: TGCGCCAGCAGCCCCTGGAGGATCGCCGGGGATACGCAGTATTTT. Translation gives CASSPWRIAGDTQYF.

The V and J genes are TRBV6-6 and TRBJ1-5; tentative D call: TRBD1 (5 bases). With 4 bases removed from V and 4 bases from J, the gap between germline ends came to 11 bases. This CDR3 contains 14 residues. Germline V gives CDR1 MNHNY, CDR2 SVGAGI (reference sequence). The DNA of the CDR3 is TGTGCCAGCAGTTTGACCCAGGGAAATCAGCCCCAGCATTTT. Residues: CASSLTQGNQPQHF.

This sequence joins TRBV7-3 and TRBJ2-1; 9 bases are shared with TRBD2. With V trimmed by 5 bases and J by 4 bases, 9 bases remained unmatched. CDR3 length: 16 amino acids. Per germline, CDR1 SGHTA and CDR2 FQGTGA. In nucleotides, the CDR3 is TGTGCCAGCAGCGCATCCGGGACTAGCCAATACAATGAGCAGTTCTTC. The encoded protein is CASSASGTSQYNEQFF.

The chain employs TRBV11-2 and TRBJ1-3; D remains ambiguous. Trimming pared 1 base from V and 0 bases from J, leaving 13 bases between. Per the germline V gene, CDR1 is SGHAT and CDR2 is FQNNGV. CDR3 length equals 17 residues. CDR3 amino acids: CASSLASQRSSGNTIYF. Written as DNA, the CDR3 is TGTGCCAGCAGCTTAGCCTCTCAGAGGAGCTCTGGAAACACCATATATTTT.

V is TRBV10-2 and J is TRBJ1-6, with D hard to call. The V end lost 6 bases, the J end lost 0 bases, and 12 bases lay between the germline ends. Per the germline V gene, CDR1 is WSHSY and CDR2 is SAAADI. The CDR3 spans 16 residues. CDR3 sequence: CASSPPISSYNSPLHF. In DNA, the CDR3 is TGCGCCAGCAGCCCGCCAATTAGCTCCTATAATTCACCCCTCCACTTT.

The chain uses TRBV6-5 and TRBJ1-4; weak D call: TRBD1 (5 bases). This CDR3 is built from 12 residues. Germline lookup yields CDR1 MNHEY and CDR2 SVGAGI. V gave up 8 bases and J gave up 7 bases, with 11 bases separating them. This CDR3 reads CASGAGSEKLFF. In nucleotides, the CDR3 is TGTGCCAGCGGCGCAGGGTCTGAAAAACTGTTTTTT.

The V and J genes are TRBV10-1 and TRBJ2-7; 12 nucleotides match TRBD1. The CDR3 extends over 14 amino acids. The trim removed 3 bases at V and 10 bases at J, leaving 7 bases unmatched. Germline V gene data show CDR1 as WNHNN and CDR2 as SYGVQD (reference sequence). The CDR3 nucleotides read TGCGCCAGCAGTGATGGGGACAGGGGGCCGGGACAGTACTTC. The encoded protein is CASSDGDRGPGQYF.

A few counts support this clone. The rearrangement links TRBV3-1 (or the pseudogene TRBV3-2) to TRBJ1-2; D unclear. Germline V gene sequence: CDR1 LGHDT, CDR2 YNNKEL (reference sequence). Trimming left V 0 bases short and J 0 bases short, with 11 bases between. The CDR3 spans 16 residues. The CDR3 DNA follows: TGTGCCAGCAGCCAAGAAGGGAGCCAATCTAACTATGGCTACACCTTC. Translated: CASSQEGSQSNYGYTF.

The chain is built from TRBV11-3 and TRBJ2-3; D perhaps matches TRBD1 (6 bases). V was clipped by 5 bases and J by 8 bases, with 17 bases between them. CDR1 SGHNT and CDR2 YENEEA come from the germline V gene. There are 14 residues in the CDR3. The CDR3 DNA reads TGTGCCAGCAGCCTCCGGGACAAGATCGGTACGCAGTATTTT. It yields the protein CASSLRDKIGTQYF.

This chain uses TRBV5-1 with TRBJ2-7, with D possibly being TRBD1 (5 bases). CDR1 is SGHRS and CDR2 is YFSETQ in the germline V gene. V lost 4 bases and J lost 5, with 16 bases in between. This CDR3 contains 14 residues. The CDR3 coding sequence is TGCGCCAGCAGCCCGGAAACTCAGGGCCACGAGCAGTACTTC. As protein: CASSPETQGHEQYF. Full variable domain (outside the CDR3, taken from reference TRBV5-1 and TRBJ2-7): KAGVTQTPRYLIKTRGQQVTLSCSPISGHRSVSWYQQTPGQGLQFLFEYFSETQRNKGNFPGRFSGRQFSNSRSEMNVSTLELGDSALYLCASSPETQGHEQYFGPGTRLTVT.

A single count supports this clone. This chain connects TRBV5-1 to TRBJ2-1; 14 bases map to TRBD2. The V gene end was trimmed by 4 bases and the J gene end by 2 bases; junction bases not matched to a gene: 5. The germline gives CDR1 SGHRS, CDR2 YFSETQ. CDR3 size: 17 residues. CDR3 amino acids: CASSPGLAGAAYNEQFF. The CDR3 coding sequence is TGCGCCAGCAGCCCGGGACTAGCGGGAGCGGCCTACAATGAGCAGTTCTTC.

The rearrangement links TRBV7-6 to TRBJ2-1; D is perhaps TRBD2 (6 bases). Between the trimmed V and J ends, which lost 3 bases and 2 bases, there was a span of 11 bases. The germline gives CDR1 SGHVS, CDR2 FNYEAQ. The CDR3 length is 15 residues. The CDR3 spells CASSLLANTYNEQFF. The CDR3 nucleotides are TGTGCCAGCAGCTTGCTAGCGAATACCTACAATGAGCAGTTCTTC.

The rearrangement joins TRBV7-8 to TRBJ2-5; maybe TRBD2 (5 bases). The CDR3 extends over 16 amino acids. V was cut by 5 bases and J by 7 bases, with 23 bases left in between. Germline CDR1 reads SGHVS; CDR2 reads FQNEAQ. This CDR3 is CASSQGLGSAAGTQYF. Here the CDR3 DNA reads TGTGCCAGCAGCCAAGGACTCGGTAGCGCGGCAGGGACCCAGTACTTC. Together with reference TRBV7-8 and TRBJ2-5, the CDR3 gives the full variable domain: GAGVSQSPRYKVAKRGQDVALRCDPISGHVSLFWYQQALGQGPEFLTYFQNEAQLDKSGLPSDRFFAERPEGSVSTLKIQRTQQEDSAVYLCASSQGLGSAAGTQYFGPGTRLLVL.

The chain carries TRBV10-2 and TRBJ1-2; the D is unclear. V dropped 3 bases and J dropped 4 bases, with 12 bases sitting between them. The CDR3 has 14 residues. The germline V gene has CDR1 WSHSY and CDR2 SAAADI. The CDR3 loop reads CASSESAASYGYTF. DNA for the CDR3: TGCGCCAGCAGTGAATCAGCGGCTTCCTATGGCTACACCTTC.

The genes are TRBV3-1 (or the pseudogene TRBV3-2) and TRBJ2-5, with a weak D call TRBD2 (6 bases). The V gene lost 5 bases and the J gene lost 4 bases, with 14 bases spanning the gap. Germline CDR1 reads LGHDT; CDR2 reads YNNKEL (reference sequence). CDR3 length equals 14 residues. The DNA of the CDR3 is TGTGCCAGCAGCTTCGGGGGAGCCGGAGAGACCCAGTACTTC. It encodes CASSFGGAGETQYF.

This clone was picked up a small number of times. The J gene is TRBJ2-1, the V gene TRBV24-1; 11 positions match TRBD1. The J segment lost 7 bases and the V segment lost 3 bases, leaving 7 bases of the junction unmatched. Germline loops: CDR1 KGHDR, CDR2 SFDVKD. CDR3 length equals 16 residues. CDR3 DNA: TGTGCCACCAGTGATCCCTGGGGACAGGGGGAAAATGAGCAGTTCTTC. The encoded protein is CATSDPWGQGENEQFF.